A single sample gave rise to the 27 T cell receptor beta chains below, sequenced in a study of blood T cells in healthy people across ages. Using a J-beta primer mix together with a sample-barcoded 5' primer, a second PCR was run for about 6 to 12 cycles. TCRdb processed the 5' RACE reads anew with MiXCR; each CDR3 protein has one entry. The table shows 1,500,000 or so distinct CDR3 sequences, with 35% to 45% occurring only once. The sample was blood. These receptors came from a woman aged 18-29 years in good health.

In its sample, this clonotype was seen once. The rearrangement links TRBV4-3 to TRBJ2-2; weak D call: TRBD2 (6 bases). CDR3 length: 17 amino acids. Germline CDR1 is LGHNA and CDR2 is YSLEER. Trimming took 0 bases from V and 7 from J, leaving 18 bases between them. The CDR3 loop is CASSQDLGGRVDGELFF. The DNA of the CDR3 is TGCGCCAGCAGCCAAGATCTGGGAGGCAGGGTCGACGGGGAGCTGTTTTTT.

The V and J genes are TRBV20-1 and TRBJ2-3, with no clear D. Trimming left V 1 base short and J 0 bases short, with 11 bases between. The germline V gene encodes CDR1 DFQATT and CDR2 SNEGSKA (reference sequence). The CDR3 consists of 15 residues. DNA for the CDR3: TGCAGTGCTAGAGCCGGCTCCTCTAGCACAGATACGCAGTATTTT. Its protein is CSARAGSSSTDTQYF.

The chain joins TRBV28 to TRBJ2-7; a possible D gene is TRBD2 (5 bases). Trimming left V 6 bases short and J 4 bases short, with 22 bases between. The CDR3 is 16 amino acids. Germline V CDR1 and CDR2: MDHEN, SYDVKM. The CDR3 DNA sequence: TGTGCCAGCAGCCTAACGACCGGCTCGGGGTTGTACGAGCAGTACTTC. Translation gives CASSLTTGSGLYEQYF.

The V gene is TRBV6-5, the J gene TRBJ2-1; 10 bases map to TRBD2. J gave up 4 bases and V 7 bases, and 7 bases lay outside the gene matches. In germline, CDR1 is MNHEY, CDR2 SVGAGI. The CDR3 extends over 15 amino acids. The CDR3 DNA sequence: TGTGCCAGCACTCCTAGCGGGGGAATTTACAATGAGCAGTTCTTC. Translated: CASTPSGGIYNEQFF.

In this sample, this clonotype turned up a few times. The V and J genes are TRBV7-2 and TRBJ1-4; D might be TRBD1 (6 bases). Per the germline V gene, CDR1 is SGHTA and CDR2 is FQGNSA. V dropped 0 bases and J dropped 6 bases, with 11 bases sitting between them. The CDR3 is made up of 15 amino acids. CDR3 in DNA: TGTGCCAGCAGCTTAGCCGCGACAGGCCATGAAAAACTGTTTTTT. It codes for CASSLAATGHEKLFF.

Turning to this clonotype: Being one base from a much bigger clone, this may be a read error. The chain recombines TRBV7-9 with TRBJ2-2; no definite D call. This CDR3 has 11 residues. The germline V gene has CDR1 SEHNR and CDR2 FQNEAQ (reference sequence). V was trimmed by 7 bases and J by 4 bases, leaving 4 bases between them. This CDR3 is CASNPTGELFF. CDR3 nucleotide sequence: TGTGCCAGCAATCCCACCGGGGAGCTGTTTTTT. Combining the CDR3 with reference TRBV7-9 and TRBJ2-2 gives the whole variable domain DTGVSQNPRHKITKRGQNVTFRCDPISEHNRLYWYRQTLGQGPEFLTYFQNEAQLEKSRLLSDRFSAERPKGSFSTLEIQRTEQGDSAMYLCASNPTGELFFGEGSRLTVL.

The chain recombines TRBV9 with TRBJ2-5, with D perhaps being TRBD1 or TRBD2 (5 bases each). The CDR3 consists of 15 residues. V was shortened by 0 bases and J by 1 base, with 10 bases between the two germline ends. Germline CDR1 and CDR2: SGDLS and YYNGEE. DNA of the CDR3: TGTGCCAGCAGCGTAGGGGGACGGTCCCAAGAGACCCAGTACTTC. Encoded protein: CASSVGGRSQETQYF.

The chain joins TRBV4-2 to TRBJ2-7, with 7 bases lining up with TRBD2. The length of the CDR3 is 16 residues. V was pared by 2 bases and J by 3 bases, with 10 bases of the junction left unmatched. CDR1 is LGHNA, CDR2 YNFKEQ, per germline. CDR3 nucleotide sequence: TGTGCCAGCAGCCAAAACCAAGGACTAGGGGTCTACGAGCAGTACTTC. It translates to CASSQNQGLGVYEQYF.

The table lists this clonotype with a few counts. J is TRBJ2-1 and V is TRBV14; D gene uncertain. The CDR3 runs to 15 residues. V was trimmed by 4 bases and J by 2 bases, leaving 12 bases between them. Germline V gene sequence: CDR1 SGHDN, CDR2 FVKESK. The CDR3 DNA follows: TGTGCCAGCAGCCGGGAAGCTCGGCCCTACAATGAGCAGTTCTTC. It specifies CASSREARPYNEQFF.

There are many counts of this clonotype. CDR3: CASSQANEQFF. The CDR3, as DNA: TGTGCCAGCAGCCAAGCCAATGAGCAGTTCTTC. The rearrangement uses TRBV3-1 and TRBJ2-1; no clear D. The CDR3 consists of 11 residues. Germline lookup yields CDR1 LGHDT and CDR2 YNNKEL (reference sequence). Trimming took 1 base from V and 6 from J, leaving 1 base between them.

The chain has TRBV12-3 or TRBV12-4 and TRBJ1-5; no definite D call. The length of the CDR3 is 14 residues. The V gene lost 3 bases and the J gene lost 3 bases, with 9 bases spanning the gap. The CDR3 region has the DNA TGTGCCAGCAGTTTTTCGGACCTCAATCAGCCCCAGCATTTT. It yields the protein CASSFSDLNQPQHF.

This clonotype was observed a few times. This rearrangement joins TRBV6-8 to TRBJ2-3; the D is unclear. CDR1 and CDR2 from the germline V gene are MNHGY and SAAAGT. V was cut by 5 bases and J by 7 bases, with 1 base left in between. The length of the CDR3 is 9 residues. The CDR3, as DNA: TGTGCCAGCAGTCATACGCAGTATTTT. Translation gives CASSHTQYF.

V usage is TRBV4-1 and J usage is TRBJ1-5; 7 nucleotides line up with TRBD1. V dropped 2 bases and J dropped 6; count of bases not matched to a gene: 1. Germline V gives CDR1 MGHRA, CDR2 YSYEKL. The CDR3 has 13 residues. This CDR3 is CASSQQGGQPQHF. The CDR3 coding sequence is TGCGCCAGCAGCCAACAGGGGGGTCAGCCCCAGCATTTT.

This chain connects TRBV6-2 or TRBV6-3 to TRBJ2-1; no reliable D call. This CDR3 contains 13 residues. V lost 8 bases and J lost 1, with 9 bases in between. Germline CDR1 MNHEY, CDR2 SVGEGT. The CDR3 bases are TGTGCCAGCGTGACCACGTCCTACAATGAGCAGTTCTTC. Translated, it gives CASVTTSYNEQFF.

This clonotype was detected only a few times. The chain has TRBV6-5 and TRBJ2-3; 8 bases agree with TRBD1. The V segment lost 6 bases and the J segment 2 bases; nucleotides outside the gene matches: 7. In germline, CDR1 is MNHEY, CDR2 SVGAGI. The CDR3 is 15 residues long. As DNA, the CDR3 is TGTGCCAGCAGCCGGGACAGGTTTAACACAGATACGCAGTATTTT. It specifies CASSRDRFNTDTQYF.

This clonotype has only one observation. V and J are TRBV29-1 and TRBJ2-3, with 8 bases fitting TRBD2. The CDR3 spans 14 residues. The junction had 10 bases not matched to a gene; V was cut back by 6 bases and J by 5 bases. Germline V CDR1 and CDR2: SQVTM, ANQGSEA. The DNA of the CDR3 is TGCAGCGTGATAATAGCGGGGTATGGAGATACGCAGTATTTT. It specifies CSVIIAGYGDTQYF.

The chain is built from TRBV5-1 and TRBJ2-1, with a weak D call TRBD1 (5 bases). The CDR3 runs 13 residues. V shed 0 bases and J shed 5 bases, with 6 bases lying between them. Germline V gives CDR1 SGHRS, CDR2 YFSETQ. CDR3 amino acids: CASSLEGNNEQFF. The CDR3 region has the DNA TGCGCCAGCAGCTTGGAGGGGAACAATGAGCAGTTCTTC.

V is TRBV12-3 or TRBV12-4 and J is TRBJ2-7; a weak D match, TRBD1 (6 bases). Trimming took off 5 bases at V and 3 bases at J, with 14 bases between the two ends. There are 14 residues in the CDR3. CDR3 bases: TGTGCCAGCAGTCCTGGGGGCGTAAACTACGAGCAGTACTTC. Its translation: CASSPGGVNYEQYF.

V and J are TRBV7-9 and TRBJ1-3, with a possible D match to TRBD1 (6 bases). The CDR3 length is 15 residues. Per germline, CDR1 SEHNR and CDR2 FQNEAQ (reference sequence). Trimming pared 8 bases from V and 4 bases from J, leaving 18 bases between. CDR3 residues: CASPGDSRKGNTIYF. The CDR3 DNA follows: TGTGCCAGCCCAGGGGATTCTCGAAAGGGAAACACCATATATTTT.

The chain carries TRBV5-1 and TRBJ1-1, with D possibly TRBD1 on 6 matching bases. CDR1 and CDR2 from the germline V gene are SGHRS and YFSETQ. The CDR3 covers 14 residues. The V gene lost 0 bases and the J gene lost 6 bases, with 12 bases spanning the gap. CDR3 sequence reads: CASSLEGGGAEAFF. The CDR3 DNA is TGCGCCAGCAGCTTGGAAGGGGGTGGGGCTGAAGCTTTCTTT.

For this clonotype: The junction shows a germline mismatch at one end, possibly a read error. This chain links TRBV29-1 with TRBJ1-2, with 7 bases identical to TRBD1. From germline, CDR1 is SQVTM and CDR2 ANQGSEA. This CDR3 contains 12 residues. The CDR3 DNA reads TGCAGCGGTGAAGGACAGGACCTCGGCTACACCTTC. Its protein product is CSGEGQDLGYTF. The full variable domain, with the rest looked up from reference TRBV29-1 and TRBJ1-2, is SAVISQKPSRDICQRGTSLTIQCQVDSQVTMMFWYRQQPGQSLTLIATANQGSEATYESGFVIDKFPISRPNLTFSTLTVSNMSPEDSSIYLCSGEGQDLGYTFGSGTRLTVV.

The table lists this clonotype with a count of one. The chain has TRBV5-6 and TRBJ1-2; possible D gene TRBD1, 5 bases. The V gene lost 1 base and the J gene lost 7 bases, with 14 bases spanning the gap. The CDR3 spans 14 residues. The germline CDR1 and CDR2 sequences are SGHDT and YYEEEE. The CDR3 region has the DNA TGTGCCAGCAGCTTGTCGAGGGACTTGCGTGGCTACACCTTC. The encoded protein is CASSLSRDLRGYTF.

This chain joins TRBV5-1 and TRBJ2-3; tentative D call: TRBD2 (5 bases). The CDR3 covers 14 residues. Per the germline V gene, CDR1 is SGHRS and CDR2 is YFSETQ. Trimming removed 7 bases at V and 5 bases at J, with 17 bases between. Written as DNA, the CDR3 is TGCGCCAGCTCCCCCCGGGAATTTTTAGATACGCAGTATTTT. Translated, it gives CASSPREFLDTQYF.

There are a few counts of this clonotype. At one end, the junction sequence differs from germline, possibly due to a read error. CDR3 in amino acids: CCASYSLMNTEAFF. For the CDR3, the DNA is TGCTGTGCTAGTTACAGCCTCATGAACACTGAAGCTTTCTTT. The chain carries TRBV20-1 and TRBJ1-1, with D uncertain. Looked up from germline, CDR1 is DFQATT and CDR2 is SNEGSKA (reference sequence). This CDR3 spans 14 amino acids.

This clonotype was detected ten times or more. The genes are TRBV6-2 or TRBV6-3 and TRBJ2-7; D is ambiguous. Germline CDR1 MNHEY, CDR2 SVGEGT. This CDR3 contains 12 residues. V was cut by 6 bases and J by 3 bases, with 9 bases left in between. This CDR3 is CASRGRIYEQYF. The CDR3 bases are TGTGCCAGCAGGGGAAGGATCTACGAGCAGTACTTC.

On this clonotype itself: An end of the junction differs from the germline gene, which may be a read error. The V call is TRBV6-5, the J call TRBJ1-2; D is perhaps TRBD1 (6 bases). The germline V gene encodes CDR1 MNHEY and CDR2 SVGAGI. The CDR3 loop spans 14 amino acids. DNA for the CDR3: TGTGCCAGCAGCGTCCGGGACATTGACTATGGCCACACCTTC. Residues: CASSVRDIDYGHTF.

This clonotype occurred a few times. The gene calls are TRBV2 and TRBJ1-5, with TRBD1 identical over 8 bases. Per the germline V gene, CDR1 is SNHLY and CDR2 is FYNNEI. The CDR3 contains 16 residues. Trimming took 4 bases from V and 7 from J; bases not matched to a gene: 12. CDR3 nucleotides: TGTGCCAGCAGTGCCCAGGCCCCAGGGGGCTCACAGCCCCAGCATTTT. Translating gives CASSAQAPGGSQPQHF. The full variable domain, completed using reference TRBV2 and TRBJ1-5, is EPEVTQTPSHQVTQMGQEVILRCVPISNHLYFYWYRQILGQKVEFLVSFYNNEISEKSEIFDDQFSVERPDGSNFTLKIRSTKLEDSAMYFCASSAQAPGGSQPQHFGDGTRLSIL.